What follows describes a single T cell receptor (beta chain). The sample comes from a study of blood T cell repertoires in COVID-19. Study at large: The United States, Italy and Spain supplied acute and convalescent COVID-19 samples. The analysed material was cDNA or gDNA that came from T cells, B-cell-depleted T cells, or PBMCs.

Original processing notes: Reference gene primers were amplified, and this amplification served to estimate nucleated cell counts. Produced via immunoSEQ multiplex PCR; TCRdb's table is partial and in-frame only. The DNA was the basis for D and trimming; V, J and clone size are from that table. The table includes tens of thousands of clones, about 86% detected once. V lost 3 bases to trimming and J lost 3 bases, with 9 bases between them. The CDR3 runs 13 residues. From germline, CDR1 is SGHVS and CDR2 FNYEAQ. The receptor was derived from a man aged 70-80 years with active COVID-19. Material: peripheral blood. The chain employs TRBV7-6 and TRBJ2-7; no clear D gene. The CDR3: CASSLAVNYEQYF. The CDR3 DNA sequence: TGTGCCAGCAGCTTGGCGGTGAACTACGAGCAGTACTTC.